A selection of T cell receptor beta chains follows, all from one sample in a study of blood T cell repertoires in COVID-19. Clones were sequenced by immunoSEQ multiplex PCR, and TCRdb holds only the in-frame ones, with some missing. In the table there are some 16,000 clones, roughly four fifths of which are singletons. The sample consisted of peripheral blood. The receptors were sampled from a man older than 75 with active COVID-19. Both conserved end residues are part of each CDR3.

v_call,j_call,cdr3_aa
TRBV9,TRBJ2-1,CASSASPGGHNEQFF
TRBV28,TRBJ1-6,CASRPIRDRGNSPLHF
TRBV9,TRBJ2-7,CASSVDAGSSYEQYF
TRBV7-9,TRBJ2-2,CASRLSGSGTGELFF
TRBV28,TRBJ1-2,CASSPQRTYGYTF
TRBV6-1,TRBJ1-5,CASSETGGAGQPQHF
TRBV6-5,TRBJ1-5,CASRSTGPHQPQHF
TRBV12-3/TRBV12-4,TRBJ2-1,CASSFYGDEQFF
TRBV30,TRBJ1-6,CAWSPTVNSPLHF
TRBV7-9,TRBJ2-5,CASSSTTSGYQETQYF
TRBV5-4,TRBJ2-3,CASSLRPDGGDTQYF
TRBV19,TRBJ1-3,CASSIGVPSGGNTIYF
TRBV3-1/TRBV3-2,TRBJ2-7,CASGQTSGRSSYEQYF
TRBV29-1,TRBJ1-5,CSVAGGVGSQPQHF
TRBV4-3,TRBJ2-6,CASSQGTGSSGANVLTF
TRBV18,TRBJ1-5,CASSPSLQGGQPQHF
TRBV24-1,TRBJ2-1,CATSDIWGPYNEQFF
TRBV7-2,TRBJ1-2,CASSKTGAYGYTF
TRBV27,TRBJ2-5,CARTGQLQETQYF
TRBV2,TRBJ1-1,CASIAGTGVSTEAFF
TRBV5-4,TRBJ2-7,CASSSQTSGRSYEQYF
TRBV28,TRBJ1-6,CASRPGNSGSPLHF